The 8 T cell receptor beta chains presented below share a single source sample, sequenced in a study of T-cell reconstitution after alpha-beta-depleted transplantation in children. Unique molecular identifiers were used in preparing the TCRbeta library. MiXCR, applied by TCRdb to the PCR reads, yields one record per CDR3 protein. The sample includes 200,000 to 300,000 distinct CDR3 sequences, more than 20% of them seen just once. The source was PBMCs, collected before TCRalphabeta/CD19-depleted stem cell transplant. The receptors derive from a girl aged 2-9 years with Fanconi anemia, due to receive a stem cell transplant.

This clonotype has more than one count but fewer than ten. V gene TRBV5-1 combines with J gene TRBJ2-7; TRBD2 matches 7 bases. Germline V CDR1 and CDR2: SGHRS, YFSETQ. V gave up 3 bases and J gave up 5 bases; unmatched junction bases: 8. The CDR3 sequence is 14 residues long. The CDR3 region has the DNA TGCGCCAGCAGCTCCGGGGAGGGATTCGACGAGCAGTACTTC. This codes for CASSSGEGFDEQYF. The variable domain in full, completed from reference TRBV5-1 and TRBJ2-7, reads KAGVTQTPRYLIKTRGQQVTLSCSPISGHRSVSWYQQTPGQGLQFLFEYFSETQRNKGNFPGRFSGRQFSNSRSEMNVSTLELGDSALYLCASSSGEGFDEQYFGPGTRLTVT.

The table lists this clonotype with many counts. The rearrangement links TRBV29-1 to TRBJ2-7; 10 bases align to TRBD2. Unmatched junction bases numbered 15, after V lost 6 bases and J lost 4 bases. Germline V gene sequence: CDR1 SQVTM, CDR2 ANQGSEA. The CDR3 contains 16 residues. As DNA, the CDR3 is TGCAGCGTCGAAATTCCCCTAGCGGGGGCTCCTTACGAGCAGTACTTC. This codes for CSVEIPLAGAPYEQYF.

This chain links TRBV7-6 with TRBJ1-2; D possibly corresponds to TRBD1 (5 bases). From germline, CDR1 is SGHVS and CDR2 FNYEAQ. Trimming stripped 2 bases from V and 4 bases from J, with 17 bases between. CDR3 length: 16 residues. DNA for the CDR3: TGTGCCAGCAGCTTATCCCGGCCAGGGAGTCTCTATGGCTACACCTTC. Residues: CASSLSRPGSLYGYTF.

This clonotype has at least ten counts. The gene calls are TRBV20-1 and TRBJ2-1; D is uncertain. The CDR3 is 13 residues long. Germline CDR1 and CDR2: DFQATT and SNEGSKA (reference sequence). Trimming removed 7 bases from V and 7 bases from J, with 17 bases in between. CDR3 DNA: TGCAGTGGAGAGGCCGATAAAAATAATGAGCAGTTCTTC. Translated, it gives CSGEADKNNEQFF.

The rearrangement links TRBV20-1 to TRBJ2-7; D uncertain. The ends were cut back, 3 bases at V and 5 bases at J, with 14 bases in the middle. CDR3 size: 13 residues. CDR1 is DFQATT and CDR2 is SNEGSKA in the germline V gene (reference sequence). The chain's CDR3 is CSASGRVGNEQYF. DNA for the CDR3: TGCAGTGCTAGTGGTCGGGTAGGGAACGAGCAGTACTTC.

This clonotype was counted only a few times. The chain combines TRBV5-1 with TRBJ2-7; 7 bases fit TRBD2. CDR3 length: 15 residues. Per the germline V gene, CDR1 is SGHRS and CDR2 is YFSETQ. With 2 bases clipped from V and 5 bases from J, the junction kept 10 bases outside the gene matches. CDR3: CASSFYGTNDNEQYF. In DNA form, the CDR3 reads TGCGCCAGCAGCTTTTATGGGACTAACGACAACGAGCAGTACTTC.

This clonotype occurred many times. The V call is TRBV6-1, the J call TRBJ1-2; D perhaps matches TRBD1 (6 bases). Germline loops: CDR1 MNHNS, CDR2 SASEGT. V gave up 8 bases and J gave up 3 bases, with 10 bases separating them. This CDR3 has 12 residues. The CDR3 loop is CASWSGDYGYTF. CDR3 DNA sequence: TGTGCCAGCTGGTCAGGGGACTATGGCTACACCTTC.

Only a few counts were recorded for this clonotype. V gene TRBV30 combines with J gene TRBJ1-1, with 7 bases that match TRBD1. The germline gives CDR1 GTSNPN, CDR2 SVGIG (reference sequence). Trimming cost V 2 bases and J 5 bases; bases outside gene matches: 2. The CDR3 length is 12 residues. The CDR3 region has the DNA TGTGCCTGGAGTTCAGGGGGGACTGAAGCTTTCTTT. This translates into CAWSSGGTEAFF.